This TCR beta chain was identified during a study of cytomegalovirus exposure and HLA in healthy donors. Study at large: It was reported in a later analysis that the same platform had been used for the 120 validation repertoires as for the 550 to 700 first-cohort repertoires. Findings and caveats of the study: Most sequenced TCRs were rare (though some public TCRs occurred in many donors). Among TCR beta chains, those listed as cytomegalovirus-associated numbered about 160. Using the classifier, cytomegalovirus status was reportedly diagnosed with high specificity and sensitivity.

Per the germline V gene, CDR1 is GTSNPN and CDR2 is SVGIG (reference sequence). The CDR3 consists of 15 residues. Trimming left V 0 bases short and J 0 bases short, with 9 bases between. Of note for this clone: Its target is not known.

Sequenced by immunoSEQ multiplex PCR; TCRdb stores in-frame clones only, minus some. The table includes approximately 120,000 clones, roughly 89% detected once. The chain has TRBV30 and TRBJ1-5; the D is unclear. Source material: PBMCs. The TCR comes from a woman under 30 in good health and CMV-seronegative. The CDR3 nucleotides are TGTGCCTGGAGTGTAATATCAGGTAGCAATCAGCCCCAGCATTTT. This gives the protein CAWSVISGSNQPQHF.